These 24 T cell receptor beta chains originate from one sample sequenced in a study of monozygotic twins with inflammatory bowel disease. Each CDR3 protein gets one entry in TCRdb, which reprocessed the 5' RACE reads and gives no DNA. The data show 210,000 or so distinct CDR3 sequences, and the top ten clones hold 7.7%. What was sequenced was blood. These receptors were obtained from a human donor with ulcerative colitis or Crohn's disease, or a healthy co-twin of an affected twin (not recorded which).

This chain links TRBV20-1 with TRBJ2-1; the D gene TCRdb calls, TRBD2, cannot be checked with no DNA. This CDR3 spans 15 amino acids. Germline values: CDR1 DFQATT, CDR2 SNEGSKA (reference sequence). CDR3 region: CSATTSGTSINEQFF.

V and J are TRBV6-5 and TRBJ1-2; no DNA is available, so the TRBD1 call from TCRdb remains unchecked. Germline values: CDR1 MNHEY, CDR2 SVGAGI. CDR3 length equals 14 residues. The CDR3 loop is CASRYRQGDYGYTF.

The chain joins TRBV18 to TRBJ1-3. The germline V gene has CDR1 KGHSH and CDR2 LQKENI. This CDR3 region has 16 residues. Here the CDR3 reads CASSPLDGSSGNTIYF.

V is TRBV27 and J is TRBJ2-1; the D call of TRBD1 rests on TCRdb alone, since no DNA is present to check it. The germline gives CDR1 MNHEY, CDR2 SMNVEV (reference sequence). The CDR3 is 14 amino acids. CDR3: CASSPEKGYNEQFF.

This sequence joins TRBV27 and TRBJ2-7; TCRdb's assignment of TRBD2 cannot be checked, as there is no DNA. CDR1 is MNHEY and CDR2 is SMNVEV in the germline V gene (reference sequence). This CDR3 spans 16 amino acids. The CDR3 region is CASRPLGGLLYYEQYF.

The chain uses TRBV7-7 and TRBJ2-3. There are 14 residues in the CDR3. CDR1 and CDR2 (germline): SSHAT, FNYEAQ (reference sequence). This CDR3 reads CASSLSGYTDTQYF.

The V and J genes are TRBV20-1 and TRBJ1-6. Germline values: CDR1 DFQATT, CDR2 SNEGSKA (reference sequence). This CDR3 spans 14 amino acids. The CDR3 spells CSARPASGGSPLHF.

V is TRBV28 and J is TRBJ1-5; TCRdb calls TRBD1, which cannot be checked without DNA. This CDR3 is 18 amino acids long. The V gene's germline CDR1 is MDHEN and CDR2 SYDVKM. The CDR3: CASSLLQGIPYSNQPQHF.

The rearrangement uses TRBV7-7 and TRBJ1-5. Germline V lookup: CDR1 SSHAT, CDR2 FNYEAQ (reference sequence). The CDR3 covers 13 residues. This chain's CDR3 is CASSLALGQPQHF. The entire variable domain, with the rest obtained from reference TRBV7-7 and TRBJ1-5, is as follows: GAGVSQSPRYKVTKRGQDVTLRCDPISSHATLYWYQQALGQGPEFLTYFNYEAQPDKSGLPSDRFSAERPEGSISTLTIQRTEQRDSAMYRCASSLALGQPQHFGDGTRLSIL.

The chain has TRBV30 and TRBJ2-2. Germline lookup yields CDR1 GTSNPN and CDR2 SVGIG (reference sequence). There are 13 residues in the CDR3. The CDR3 spells CACSGANTGELFF.

V usage is TRBV4-2 and J usage is TRBJ2-3; TCRdb designates TRBD2, a call that cannot be tested without DNA. The CDR3 is 15 amino acids. Germline CDR1 is LGHNA and CDR2 is YNFKEQ. The CDR3 spells CASSQASGGTDTQYF.

CDR3 residues: CASSQTRQAVDTF. The genes are TRBV7-8 and TRBJ1-2; TCRdb selects TRBD1, and the lack of DNA leaves this call unchecked. Germline loops: CDR1 SGHVS, CDR2 FQNEAQ. This CDR3 comprises 13 residues.

This chain connects TRBV12-3 or TRBV12-4 to TRBJ1-6. This CDR3 has 13 amino acids. This CDR3 is CASRSSYNSPLHF.

The J gene is TRBJ1-4, the V gene TRBV30; TCRdb picks TRBD1, but there is no DNA to check that call. This CDR3 is 14 amino acids long. Germline-derived CDR1 and CDR2 are GTSNPN and SVGIG (reference sequence). The CDR3 loop reads CAWRRTGPNEKLFF.

This rearrangement joins TRBV19 to TRBJ2-7; the D call from TCRdb, TRBD1, cannot be confirmed without DNA. This CDR3 has 14 amino acids. Per the germline V gene, CDR1 is LNHDA and CDR2 is SQIVND (reference sequence). The CDR3 reads CASRSPGQTYEQYF.

This rearrangement joins TRBV10-3 to TRBJ1-2. This CDR3 has 16 residues. Germline V gene lookup returns CDR1 ENHRY and CDR2 SYGVKD. Here the CDR3 reads CAISGELRTANYGYTF.

This rearrangement joins TRBV4-1 to TRBJ2-1; TCRdb's D gene call, TRBD2, goes unchecked for lack of DNA. CDR3 length equals 18 residues. CDR1 is MGHRA, CDR2 YSYEKL, per germline. The CDR3 protein is CASSQAPASGGAKNEQFF.

CDR3 protein: CASSANALLAKNIQYF. The V and J genes are TRBV6-1 and TRBJ2-4. Germline V CDR1 and CDR2: MNHNS, SASEGT. The CDR3 covers 16 residues.

This chain links TRBV5-1 with TRBJ2-6. The CDR3 has 16 residues. CDR1 is SGHRS and CDR2 is YFSETQ in the germline V gene. The CDR3 region is CASSLERNSGANVLTF. Filled out from reference TRBV5-1 and TRBJ2-6, the complete variable domain reads KAGVTQTPRYLIKTRGQQVTLSCSPISGHRSVSWYQQTPGQGLQFLFEYFSETQRNKGNFPGRFSGRQFSNSRSEMNVSTLELGDSALYLCASSLERNSGANVLTFGAGSRLTVL.

The chain joins TRBV27 to TRBJ1-6. CDR1 is MNHEY and CDR2 is SMNVEV in the germline V gene (reference sequence). This CDR3 is built from 12 residues. This CDR3 reads CASSFIGSPLHF.

The rearrangement links TRBV7-8 to TRBJ2-7; TCRdb picks TRBD2, but there is no DNA to check that call. The CDR3 extends over 15 amino acids. Germline-derived CDR1 and CDR2 are SGHVS and FQNEAQ. The CDR3 loop is CASSLAGTSMRGQYF.

The chain links TRBV6-1 to TRBJ2-1; TCRdb gives TRBD1 as the D gene, but with no DNA this cannot be confirmed. The CDR3 is 16 residues long. Germline V gene sequence: CDR1 MNHNS, CDR2 SASEGT. This CDR3 reads CASSETEGTVFREEFF.

The chain combines TRBV5-4 with TRBJ2-1. This CDR3 has 12 residues. In germline, CDR1 is SGHNT, CDR2 YYREEE (reference sequence). CDR3 amino acids: CASSLGNYEQFF.

This chain connects TRBV4-3 to TRBJ2-3; TCRdb designates TRBD2, a call that cannot be tested without DNA. The CDR3 sequence is 15 residues long. Germline V lookup: CDR1 LGHNA, CDR2 YSLEER. The CDR3 is CASSQQRDGTDTQYF.